This entry concerns a single T cell receptor beta chain. This entry belongs to a study of cytomegalovirus exposure and HLA in healthy donors. Amplification used 60 Vbeta primers and 13 Jbeta primers. Using immunoSEQ multiplex PCR, the repertoire was profiled, and TCRdb retains in-frame clones only, with some absent. The data contain 160,000 or so clones, about 85% of them singletons. CDR1 is MGHRA and CDR2 is YSYEKL in the germline V gene. CDR3 size: 14 residues. Trimming left V 3 bases short and J 6 bases short, with 14 bases between. The sequenced material came from PBMCs. The chain joins TRBV4-1 to TRBJ1-2; no clear D. The source of this sequence is a man aged 18-30 years in good health and CMV-seronegative. The DNA for the CDR3 is TGCGCCAGCAGCCACCCAGTCCCGGCGGATGGCTACACCTTC. Encoded protein: CASSHPVPADGYTF.